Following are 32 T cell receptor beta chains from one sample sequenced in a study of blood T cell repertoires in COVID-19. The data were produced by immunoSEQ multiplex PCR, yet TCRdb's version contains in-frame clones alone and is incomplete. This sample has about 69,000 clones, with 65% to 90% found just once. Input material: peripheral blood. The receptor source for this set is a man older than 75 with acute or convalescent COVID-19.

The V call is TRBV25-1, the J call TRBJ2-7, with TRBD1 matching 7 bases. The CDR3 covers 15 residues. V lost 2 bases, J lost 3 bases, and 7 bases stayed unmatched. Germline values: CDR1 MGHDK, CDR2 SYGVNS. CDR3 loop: CASSEANRGIYEQYF. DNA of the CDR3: TGTGCCAGCAGTGAAGCCAACAGGGGAATCTACGAGCAGTACTTC.

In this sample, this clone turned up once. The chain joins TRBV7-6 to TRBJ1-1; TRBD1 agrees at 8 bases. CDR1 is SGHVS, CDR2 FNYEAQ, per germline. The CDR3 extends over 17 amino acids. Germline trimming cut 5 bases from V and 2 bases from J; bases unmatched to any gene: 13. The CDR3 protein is CASSTWDRRIDNTEAFF. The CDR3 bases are TGTGCCAGCAGCACATGGGACAGGAGGATTGACAACACTGAAGCTTTCTTT.

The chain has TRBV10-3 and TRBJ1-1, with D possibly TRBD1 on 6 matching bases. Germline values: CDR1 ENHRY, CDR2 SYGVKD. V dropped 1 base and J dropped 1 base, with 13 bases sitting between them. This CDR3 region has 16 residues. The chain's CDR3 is CAISEWGGQANTEAFF. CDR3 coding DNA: TGTGCCATCAGTGAGTGGGGGGGACAAGCGAACACTGAAGCTTTCTTT.

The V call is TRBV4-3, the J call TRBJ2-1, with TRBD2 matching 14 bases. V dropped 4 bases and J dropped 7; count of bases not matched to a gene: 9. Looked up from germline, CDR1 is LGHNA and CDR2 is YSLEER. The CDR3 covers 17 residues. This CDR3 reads CASSPEATSGRGNEQFF. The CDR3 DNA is TGCGCCAGCAGCCCAGAAGCGACTAGCGGGAGGGGAAATGAGCAGTTCTTC.

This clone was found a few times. The DNA for the CDR3 is TGTGCCAGCAGGCTCGGTACAGAAGTCACTGAAGCTTTCTTT. It encodes CASRLGTEVTEAFF. The genes are TRBV2 and TRBJ1-1; D not certain. The CDR3 extends over 14 amino acids. Germline values: CDR1 SNHLY, CDR2 FYNNEI. Trimming removed 6 bases from V and 4 bases from J, with 15 bases in between.

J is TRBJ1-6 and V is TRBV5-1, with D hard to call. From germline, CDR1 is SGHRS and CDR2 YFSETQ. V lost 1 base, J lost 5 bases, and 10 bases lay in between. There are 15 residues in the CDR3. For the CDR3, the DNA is TGCGCCAGCAGCTTGAGTCCAGAAAATAATTCACCCCTCCACTTT. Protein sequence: CASSLSPENNSPLHF.

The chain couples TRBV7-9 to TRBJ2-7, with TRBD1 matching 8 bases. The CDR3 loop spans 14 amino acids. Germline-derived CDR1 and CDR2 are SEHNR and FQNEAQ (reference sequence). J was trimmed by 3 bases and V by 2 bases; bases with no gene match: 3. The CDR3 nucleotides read TGTGCCAGCAGCTTAACAGGGGGGTTCTACGAGCAGTACTTC. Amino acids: CASSLTGGFYEQYF.

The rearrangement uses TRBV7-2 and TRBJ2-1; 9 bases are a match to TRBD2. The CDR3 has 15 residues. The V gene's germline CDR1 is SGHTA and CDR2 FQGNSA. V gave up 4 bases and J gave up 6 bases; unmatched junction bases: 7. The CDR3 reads CASSSGGRDLNEQFF. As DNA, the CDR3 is TGTGCCAGCAGCTCGGGCGGGAGGGACCTCAATGAGCAGTTCTTC.

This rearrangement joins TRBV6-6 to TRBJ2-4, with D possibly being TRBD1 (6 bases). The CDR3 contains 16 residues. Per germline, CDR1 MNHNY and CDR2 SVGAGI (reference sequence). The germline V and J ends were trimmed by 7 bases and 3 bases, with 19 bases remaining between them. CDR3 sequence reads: CASTLRGQQGKNIQYF. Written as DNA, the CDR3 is TGTGCCAGCACCCTCCGGGGTCAACAGGGCAAAAACATTCAGTACTTC.

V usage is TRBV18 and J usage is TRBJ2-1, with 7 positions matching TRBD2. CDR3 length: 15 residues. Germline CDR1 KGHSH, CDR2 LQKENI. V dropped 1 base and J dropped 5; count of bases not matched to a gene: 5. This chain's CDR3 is CASSPLIAGNNEQFF. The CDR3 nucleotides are TGTGCCAGCTCACCACTGATAGCGGGTAACAATGAGCAGTTCTTC.

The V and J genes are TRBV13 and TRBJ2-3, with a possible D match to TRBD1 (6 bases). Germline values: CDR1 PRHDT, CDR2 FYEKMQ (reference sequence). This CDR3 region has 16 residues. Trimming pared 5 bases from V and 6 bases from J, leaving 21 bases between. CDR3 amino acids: CASSLALGQSSDTQYF. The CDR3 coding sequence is TGTGCCAGCAGCCTAGCATTAGGACAGAGTAGCGATACGCAGTATTTT. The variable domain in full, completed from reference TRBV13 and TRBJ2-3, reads AAGVIQSPRHLIKEKRETATLKCYPIPRHDTVYWYQQGPGQDPQFLISFYEKMQSDKGSIPDRFSAQQFSDYHSELNMSSLELGDSALYFCASSLALGQSSDTQYFGPGTRLTVL.

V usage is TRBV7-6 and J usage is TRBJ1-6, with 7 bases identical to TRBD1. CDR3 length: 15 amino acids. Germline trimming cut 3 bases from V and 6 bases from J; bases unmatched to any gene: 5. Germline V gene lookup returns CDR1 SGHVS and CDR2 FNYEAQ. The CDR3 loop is CASSFRDSANSPLHF. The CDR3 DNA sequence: TGTGCCAGCAGCTTCCGGGACAGCGCTAATTCACCCCTCCACTTT.

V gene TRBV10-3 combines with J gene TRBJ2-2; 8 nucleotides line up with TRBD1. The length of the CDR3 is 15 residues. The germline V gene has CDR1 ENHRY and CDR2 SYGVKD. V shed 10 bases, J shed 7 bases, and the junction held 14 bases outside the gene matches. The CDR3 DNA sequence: TGTGCCAAATCGGACAGGGCAATCGGAAGCGGGGAGCTGTTTTTT. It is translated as CAKSDRAIGSGELFF.

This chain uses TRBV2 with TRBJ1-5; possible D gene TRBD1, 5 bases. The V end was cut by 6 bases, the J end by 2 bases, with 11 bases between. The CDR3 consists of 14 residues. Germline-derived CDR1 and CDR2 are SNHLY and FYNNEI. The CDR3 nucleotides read TGTGCCAGCAGCTACGAAGGGGGCAATCAGCCCCAGCATTTT. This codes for CASSYEGGNQPQHF.

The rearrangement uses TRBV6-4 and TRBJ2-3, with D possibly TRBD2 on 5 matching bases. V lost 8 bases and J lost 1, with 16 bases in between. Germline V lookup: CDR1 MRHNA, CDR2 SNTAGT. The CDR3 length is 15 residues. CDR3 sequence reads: CASAPEGRGTDTQYF. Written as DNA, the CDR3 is TGTGCCAGCGCTCCCGAGGGCCGGGGCACAGATACGCAGTATTTT.

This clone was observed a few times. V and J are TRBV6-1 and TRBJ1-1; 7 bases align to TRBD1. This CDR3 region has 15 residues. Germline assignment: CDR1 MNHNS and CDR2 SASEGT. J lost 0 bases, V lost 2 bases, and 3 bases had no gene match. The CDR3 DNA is TGTGCCAGCAGTGAACAGGGACAGATGAACACTGAAGCTTTCTTT. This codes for CASSEQGQMNTEAFF.

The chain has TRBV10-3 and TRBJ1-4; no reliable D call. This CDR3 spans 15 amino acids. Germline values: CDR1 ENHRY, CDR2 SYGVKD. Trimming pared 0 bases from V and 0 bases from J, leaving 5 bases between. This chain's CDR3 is CAISESQATNEKLFF. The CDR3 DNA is TGTGCCATCAGTGAGTCCCAGGCAACTAATGAAAAACTGTTTTTT.

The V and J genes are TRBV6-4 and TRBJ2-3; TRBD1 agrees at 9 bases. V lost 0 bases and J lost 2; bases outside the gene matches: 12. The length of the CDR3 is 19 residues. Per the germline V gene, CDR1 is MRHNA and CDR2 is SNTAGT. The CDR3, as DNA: TGTGCCAGCAGTGACTCCACTGACAGGGGGAATACTCACACAGATACGCAGTATTTT. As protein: CASSDSTDRGNTHTDTQYF.

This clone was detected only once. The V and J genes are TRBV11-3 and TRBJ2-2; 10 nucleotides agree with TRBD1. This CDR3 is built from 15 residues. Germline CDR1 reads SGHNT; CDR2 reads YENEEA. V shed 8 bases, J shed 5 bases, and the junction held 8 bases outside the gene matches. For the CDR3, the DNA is TGTGCCAGCGAGAGGACAGGGGGGAAGACCGGGGAGCTGTTTTTT. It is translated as CASERTGGKTGELFF.

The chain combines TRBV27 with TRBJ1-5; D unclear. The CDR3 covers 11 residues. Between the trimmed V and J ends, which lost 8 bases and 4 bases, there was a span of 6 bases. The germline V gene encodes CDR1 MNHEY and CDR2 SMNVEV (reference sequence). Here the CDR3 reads CASGLNQPQHF. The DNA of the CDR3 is TGTGCCAGCGGCCTGAATCAGCCCCAGCATTTT.

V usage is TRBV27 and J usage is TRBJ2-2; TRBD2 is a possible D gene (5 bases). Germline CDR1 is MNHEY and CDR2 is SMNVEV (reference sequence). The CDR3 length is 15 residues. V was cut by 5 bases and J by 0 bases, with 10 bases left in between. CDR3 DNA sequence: TGTGCCAGCAGTCTTAACGGGGCGAACACCGGGGAGCTGTTTTTT. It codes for CASSLNGANTGELFF.

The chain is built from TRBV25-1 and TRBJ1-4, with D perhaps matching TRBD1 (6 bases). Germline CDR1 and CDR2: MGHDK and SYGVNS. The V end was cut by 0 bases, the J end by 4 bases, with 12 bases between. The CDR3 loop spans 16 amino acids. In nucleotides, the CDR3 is TGTGCCAGCAGTGAATATGAGGGGGGGGTTAATGAAAAACTGTTTTTT. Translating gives CASSEYEGGVNEKLFF.

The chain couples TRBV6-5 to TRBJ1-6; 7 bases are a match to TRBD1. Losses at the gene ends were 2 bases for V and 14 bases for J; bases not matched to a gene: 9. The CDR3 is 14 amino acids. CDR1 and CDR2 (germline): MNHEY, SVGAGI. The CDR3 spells CASSYRTGAYTLHF. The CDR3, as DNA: TGTGCCAGCAGTTACCGGACAGGCGCTTACACCCTCCACTTT.

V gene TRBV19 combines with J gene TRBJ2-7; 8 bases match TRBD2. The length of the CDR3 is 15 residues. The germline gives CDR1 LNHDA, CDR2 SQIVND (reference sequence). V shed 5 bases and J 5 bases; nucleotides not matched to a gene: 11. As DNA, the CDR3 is TGTGCCAGTAGTGGCCCGGGACTAGTCTACCACGAGCAGTACTTC. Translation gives CASSGPGLVYHEQYF.

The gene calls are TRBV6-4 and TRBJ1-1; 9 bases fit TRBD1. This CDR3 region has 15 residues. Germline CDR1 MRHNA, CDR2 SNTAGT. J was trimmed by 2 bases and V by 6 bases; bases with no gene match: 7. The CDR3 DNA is TGTGCCAGCAGGACCGGGGACAGGGTAAACACTGAAGCTTTCTTT. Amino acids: CASRTGDRVNTEAFF.

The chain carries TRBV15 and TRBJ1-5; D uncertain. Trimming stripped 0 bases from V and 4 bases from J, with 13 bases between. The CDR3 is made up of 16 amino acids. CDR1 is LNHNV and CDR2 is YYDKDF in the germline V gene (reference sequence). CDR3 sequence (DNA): TGTGCCACCAGCAGAGAATTAGCTCGGGGTAATCAGCCCCAGCATTTT. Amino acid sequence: CATSRELARGNQPQHF. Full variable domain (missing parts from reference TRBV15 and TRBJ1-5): DAMVIQNPRYQVTQFGKPVTLSCSQTLNHNVMYWYQQKSSQAPKLLFHYYDKDFNNEADTPDNFQSRRPNTSFCFLDIRSPGLGDTAMYLCATSRELARGNQPQHFGDGTRLSIL.

CDR3 protein: CASSFTTQRLAGVGEQFF. The CDR3 DNA follows: TGTGCCAGCAGCTTCACCACGCAAAGGCTAGCGGGAGTAGGTGAGCAGTTCTTC. The chain couples TRBV11-3 to TRBJ2-1, with TRBD2 matching 10 bases. The CDR3 loop spans 18 amino acids. The germline V gene encodes CDR1 SGHNT and CDR2 YENEEA. V shed 3 bases, J shed 9 bases, and the junction held 17 bases outside the gene matches.

For the CDR3, the DNA is TGTGCCAGCAGTTCTCAGCAAGAGACCCAGTACTTC. Translating gives CASSSQQETQYF. This rearrangement joins TRBV2 to TRBJ2-5; D not certain. Deletions cut 5 bases from V and 2 bases from J, with 6 bases between. Per germline, CDR1 SNHLY and CDR2 FYNNEI. The CDR3 has 12 residues.

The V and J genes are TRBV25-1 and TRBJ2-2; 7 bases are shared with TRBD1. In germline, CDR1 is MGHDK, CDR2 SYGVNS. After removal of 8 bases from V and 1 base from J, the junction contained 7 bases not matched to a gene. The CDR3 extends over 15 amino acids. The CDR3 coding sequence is TGTGCCAGCGGCAGAACAGGGGTGAACACCGGGGAGCTGTTTTTT. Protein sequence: CASGRTGVNTGELFF. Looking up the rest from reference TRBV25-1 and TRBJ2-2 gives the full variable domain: EADIYQTPRYLVIGTGKKITLECSQTMGHDKMYWYQQDPGMELHLIHYSYGVNSTEKGDLSSESTVSRIRTEHFPLTLESARPSHTSQYLCASGRTGVNTGELFFGEGSRLTVL.

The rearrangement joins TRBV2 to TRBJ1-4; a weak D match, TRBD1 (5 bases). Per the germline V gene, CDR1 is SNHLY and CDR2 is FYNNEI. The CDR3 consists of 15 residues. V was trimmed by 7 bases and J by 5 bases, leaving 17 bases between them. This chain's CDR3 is CASNRRGGQNEKLFF. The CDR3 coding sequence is TGTGCCAGCAACCGGAGGGGAGGGCAGAATGAAAAACTGTTTTTT.

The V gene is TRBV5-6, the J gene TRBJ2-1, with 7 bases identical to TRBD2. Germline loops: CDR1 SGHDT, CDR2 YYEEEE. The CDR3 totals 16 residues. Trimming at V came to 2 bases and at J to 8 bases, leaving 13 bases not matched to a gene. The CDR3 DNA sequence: TGTGCCAGCAGCTTTCGACTAGCAAGATCTGTAGATGAGCAGTTCTTC. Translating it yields CASSFRLARSVDEQFF.

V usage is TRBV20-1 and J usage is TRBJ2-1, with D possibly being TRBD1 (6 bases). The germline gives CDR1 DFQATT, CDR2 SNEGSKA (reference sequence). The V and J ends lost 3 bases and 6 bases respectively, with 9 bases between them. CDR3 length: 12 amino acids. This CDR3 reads CSASRTVNEQFF. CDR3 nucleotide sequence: TGCAGTGCTAGTAGGACAGTCAATGAGCAGTTCTTC.